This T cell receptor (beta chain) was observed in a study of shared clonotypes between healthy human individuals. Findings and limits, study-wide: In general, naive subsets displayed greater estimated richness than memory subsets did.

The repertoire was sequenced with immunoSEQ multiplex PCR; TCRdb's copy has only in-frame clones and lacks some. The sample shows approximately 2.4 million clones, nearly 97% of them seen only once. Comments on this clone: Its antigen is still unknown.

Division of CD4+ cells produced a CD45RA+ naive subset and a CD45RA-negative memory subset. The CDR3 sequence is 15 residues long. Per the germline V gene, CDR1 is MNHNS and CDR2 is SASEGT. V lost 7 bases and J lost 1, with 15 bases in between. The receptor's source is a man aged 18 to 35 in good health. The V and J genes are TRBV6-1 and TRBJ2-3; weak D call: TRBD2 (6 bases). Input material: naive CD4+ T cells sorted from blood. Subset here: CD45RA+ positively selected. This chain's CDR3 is CASIRGTLGTDTQYF. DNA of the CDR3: TGTGCCAGCATTCGCGGGACTCTAGGCACAGATACGCAGTATTTT.